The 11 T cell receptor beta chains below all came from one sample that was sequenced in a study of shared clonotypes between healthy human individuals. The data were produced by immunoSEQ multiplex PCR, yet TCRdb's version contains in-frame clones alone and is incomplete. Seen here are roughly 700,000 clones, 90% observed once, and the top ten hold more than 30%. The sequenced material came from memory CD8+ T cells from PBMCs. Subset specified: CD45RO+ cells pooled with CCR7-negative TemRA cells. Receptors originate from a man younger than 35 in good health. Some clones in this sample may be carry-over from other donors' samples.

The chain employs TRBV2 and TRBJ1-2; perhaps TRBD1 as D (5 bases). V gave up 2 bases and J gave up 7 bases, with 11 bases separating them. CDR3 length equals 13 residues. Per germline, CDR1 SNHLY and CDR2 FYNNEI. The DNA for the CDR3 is TGTGCCAGCAGTGAACACAAGGGGAGTGGCTACACCTTC. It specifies CASSEHKGSGYTF.

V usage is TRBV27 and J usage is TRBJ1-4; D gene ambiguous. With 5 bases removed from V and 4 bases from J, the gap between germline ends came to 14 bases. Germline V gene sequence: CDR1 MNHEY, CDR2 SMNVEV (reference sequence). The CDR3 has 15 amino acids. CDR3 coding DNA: TGTGCCAGCAGTCGCCGGGGTAGTATTAATGAAAAACTGTTTTTT. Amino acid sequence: CASSRRGSINEKLFF.

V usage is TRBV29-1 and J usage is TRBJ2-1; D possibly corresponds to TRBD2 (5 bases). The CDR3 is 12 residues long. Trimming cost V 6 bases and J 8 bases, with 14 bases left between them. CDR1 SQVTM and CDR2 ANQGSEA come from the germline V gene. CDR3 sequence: CSVWATRDEQFF. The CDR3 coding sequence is TGCAGCGTATGGGCCACGAGGGATGAGCAGTTCTTC.

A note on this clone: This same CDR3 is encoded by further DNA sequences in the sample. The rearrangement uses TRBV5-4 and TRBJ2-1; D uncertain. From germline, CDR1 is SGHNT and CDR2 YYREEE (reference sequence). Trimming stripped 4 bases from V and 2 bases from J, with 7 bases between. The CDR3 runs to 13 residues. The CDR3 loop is CASSTRAYNEQFF. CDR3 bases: TGTGCCAGCAGCACCCGGGCCTACAATGAGCAGTTCTTC. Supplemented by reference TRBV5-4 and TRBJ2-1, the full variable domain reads ETGVTQSPTHLIKTRGQQVTLRCSSQSGHNTVSWYQQALGQGPQFIFQYYREEENGRGNFPPRFSGLQFPNYSSELNVNALELDDSALYLCASSTRAYNEQFFGPGTRLTVL.

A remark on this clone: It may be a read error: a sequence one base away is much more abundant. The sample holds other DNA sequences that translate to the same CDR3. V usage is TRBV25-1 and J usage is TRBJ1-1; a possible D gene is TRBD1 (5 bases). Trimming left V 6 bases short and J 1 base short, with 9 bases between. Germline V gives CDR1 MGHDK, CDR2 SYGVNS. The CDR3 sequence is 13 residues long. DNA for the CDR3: TGTGCCAGCAGCCAGGGACGGAACACTGAAGCTTTCTTT. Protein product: CASSQGRNTEAFF. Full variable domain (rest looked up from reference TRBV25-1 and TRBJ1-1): EADIYQTPRYLVIGTGKKITLECSQTMGHDKMYWYQQDPGMELHLIHYSYGVNSTEKGDLSSESTVSRIRTEHFPLTLESARPSHTSQYLCASSQGRNTEAFFGQGTRLTVV.

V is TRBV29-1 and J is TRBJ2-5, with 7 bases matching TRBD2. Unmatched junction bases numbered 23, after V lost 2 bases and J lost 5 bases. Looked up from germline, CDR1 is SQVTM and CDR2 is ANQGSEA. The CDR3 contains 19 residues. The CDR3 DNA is TGCAGCGTTGAATGGAGGGCGGGAGCGGTGGTGAGGTGGAGGGAGACCCAGTACTTC. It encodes CSVEWRAGAVVRWRETQYF.

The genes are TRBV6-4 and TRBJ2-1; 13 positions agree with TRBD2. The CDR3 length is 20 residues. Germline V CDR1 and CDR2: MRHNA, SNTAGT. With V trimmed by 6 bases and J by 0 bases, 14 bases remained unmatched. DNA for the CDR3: TGTGCCAGCAGCTCAGGACTAGCGGGAGCCTCAAGTAGCTCCTACAATGAGCAGTTCTTC. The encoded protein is CASSSGLAGASSSSYNEQFF.

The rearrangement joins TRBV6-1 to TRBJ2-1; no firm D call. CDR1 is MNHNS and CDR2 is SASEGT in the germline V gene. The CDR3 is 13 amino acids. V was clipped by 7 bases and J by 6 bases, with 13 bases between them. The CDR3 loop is CASKHRVLNEQFF. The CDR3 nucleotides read TGTGCCAGCAAGCACCGGGTCCTCAATGAGCAGTTCTTC.

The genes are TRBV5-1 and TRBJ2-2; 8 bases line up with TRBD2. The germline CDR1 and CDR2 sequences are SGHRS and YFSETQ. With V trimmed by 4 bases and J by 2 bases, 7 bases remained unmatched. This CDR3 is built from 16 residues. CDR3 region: CASSPGLADNTGELFF. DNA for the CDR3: TGCGCCAGCAGCCCCGGACTAGCCGACAACACCGGGGAGCTGTTTTTT.

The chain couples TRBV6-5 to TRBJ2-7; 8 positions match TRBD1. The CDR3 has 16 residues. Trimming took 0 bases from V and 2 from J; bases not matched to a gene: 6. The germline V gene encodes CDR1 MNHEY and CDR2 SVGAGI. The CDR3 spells CASSYSSGQVTYEQYF. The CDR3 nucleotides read TGTGCCAGCAGTTACTCGTCGGGACAGGTGACCTACGAGCAGTACTTC.

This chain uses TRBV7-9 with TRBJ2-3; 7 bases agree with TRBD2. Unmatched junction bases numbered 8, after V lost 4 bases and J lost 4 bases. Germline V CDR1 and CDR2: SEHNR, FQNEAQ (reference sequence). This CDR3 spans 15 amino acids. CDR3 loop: CASSSSGLVPDTQYF. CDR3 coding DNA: TGTGCCAGCAGCTCCAGCGGACTAGTTCCAGATACGCAGTATTTT.